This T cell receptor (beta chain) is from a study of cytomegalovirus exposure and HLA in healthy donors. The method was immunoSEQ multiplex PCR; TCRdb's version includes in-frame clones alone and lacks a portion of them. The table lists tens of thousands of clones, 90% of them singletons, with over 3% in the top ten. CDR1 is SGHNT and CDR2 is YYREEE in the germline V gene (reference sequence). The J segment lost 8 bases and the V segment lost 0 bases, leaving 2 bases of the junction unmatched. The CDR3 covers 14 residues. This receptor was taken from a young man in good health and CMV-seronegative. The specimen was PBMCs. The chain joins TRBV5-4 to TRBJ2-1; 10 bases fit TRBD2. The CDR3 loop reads CASSLASGSDEQFF. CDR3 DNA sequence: TGTGCCAGCAGCTTGGCTAGCGGGAGTGATGAGCAGTTCTTC.